The subject of this entry is one TCR beta chain. The antigen remains unidentified. Some clones are missing from TCRdb's copy, which holds only in-frame ones; the method was immunoSEQ multiplex PCR. The profile shows about 14,000 clones, under 90% of them singletons. Germline values: CDR1 SGHVS, CDR2 FQNEAQ. V lost 5 bases, J lost 3 bases, and 8 bases stayed unmatched. This CDR3 has 18 residues. The sample originates from a study of T cell responses to AZD1222 COVID-19 vaccine. Study-wide results and caveats: AZD1222 recipients seropositive at baseline numbered only 5 or 6. The donor cohort was predominantly white British with a female majority, and clonal diversity may have been underestimated. Two doses of AZD1222 preceded a rise in Spike-specific TCR breadth and depth.

Second-dose intervals near 4 or 12 weeks were combined. The gene calls are TRBV7-8 and TRBJ2-3; 16 bases are shared with TRBD2. The sample in question was peripheral blood, obtained 28 days after the second AZD1222 dose. The TCR originated in an adult who received the AZD1222 COVID-19 vaccine. The CDR3 DNA is TGTGCCAGCAGCCTGGGACTAGCGGGAGGGCCAAGAACAGATACGCAGTATTTT. Protein sequence: CASSLGLAGGPRTDTQYF.